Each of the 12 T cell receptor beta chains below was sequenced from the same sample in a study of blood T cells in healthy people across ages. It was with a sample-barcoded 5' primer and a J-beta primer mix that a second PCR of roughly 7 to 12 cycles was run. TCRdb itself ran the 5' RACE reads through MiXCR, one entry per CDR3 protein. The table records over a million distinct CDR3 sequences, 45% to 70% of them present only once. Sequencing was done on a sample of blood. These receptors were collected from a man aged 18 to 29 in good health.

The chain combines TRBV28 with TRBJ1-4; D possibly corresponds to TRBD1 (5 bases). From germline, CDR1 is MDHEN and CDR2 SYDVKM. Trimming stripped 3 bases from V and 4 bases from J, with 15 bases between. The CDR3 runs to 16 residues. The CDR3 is CASSFPGNRINEKLFF. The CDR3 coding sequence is TGTGCCAGCAGTTTCCCGGGCAACAGGATTAATGAAAAACTGTTTTTT.

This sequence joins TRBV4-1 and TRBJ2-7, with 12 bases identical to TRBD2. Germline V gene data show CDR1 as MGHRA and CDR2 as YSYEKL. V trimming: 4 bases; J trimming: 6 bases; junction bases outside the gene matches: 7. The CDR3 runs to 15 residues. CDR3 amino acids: CASSLKGLAGTEQYF. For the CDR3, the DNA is TGCGCCAGCAGCCTTAAGGGACTAGCGGGTACCGAGCAGTACTTC.

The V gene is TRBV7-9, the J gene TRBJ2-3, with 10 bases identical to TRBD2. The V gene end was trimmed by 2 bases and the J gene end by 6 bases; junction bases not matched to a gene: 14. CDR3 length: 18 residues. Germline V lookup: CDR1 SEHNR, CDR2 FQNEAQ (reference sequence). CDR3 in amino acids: CASSLKARASGSLDTQYF. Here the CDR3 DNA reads TGTGCCAGCAGCTTAAAGGCCCGGGCTAGCGGGAGTTTGGATACGCAGTATTTT.

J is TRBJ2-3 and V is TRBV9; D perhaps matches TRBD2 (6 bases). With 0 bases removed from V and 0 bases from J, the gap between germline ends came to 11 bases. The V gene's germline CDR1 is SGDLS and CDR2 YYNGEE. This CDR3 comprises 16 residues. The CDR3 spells CASSVVRGRSTDTQYF. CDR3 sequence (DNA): TGTGCCAGCAGCGTAGTGCGGGGTAGAAGCACAGATACGCAGTATTTT.

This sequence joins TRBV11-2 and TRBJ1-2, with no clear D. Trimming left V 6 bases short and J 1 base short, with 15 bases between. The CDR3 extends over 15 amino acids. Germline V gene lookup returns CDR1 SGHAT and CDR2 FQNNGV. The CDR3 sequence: CASRPTRGYNYGYTF. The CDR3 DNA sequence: TGTGCCAGCAGACCGACACGGGGTTATAACTATGGCTACACCTTC.

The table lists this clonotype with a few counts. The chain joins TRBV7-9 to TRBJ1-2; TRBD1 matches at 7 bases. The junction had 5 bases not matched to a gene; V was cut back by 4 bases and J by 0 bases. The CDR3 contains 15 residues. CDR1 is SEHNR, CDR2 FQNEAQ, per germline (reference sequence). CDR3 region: CASSWTGDTNYGYTF. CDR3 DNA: TGTGCCAGCAGCTGGACAGGAGATACTAACTATGGCTACACCTTC. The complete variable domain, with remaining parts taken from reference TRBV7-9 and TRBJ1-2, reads DTGVSQNPRHKITKRGQNVTFRCDPISEHNRLYWYRQTLGQGPEFLTYFQNEAQLEKSRLLSDRFSAERPKGSFSTLEIQRTEQGDSAMYLCASSWTGDTNYGYTFGSGTRLTVV.

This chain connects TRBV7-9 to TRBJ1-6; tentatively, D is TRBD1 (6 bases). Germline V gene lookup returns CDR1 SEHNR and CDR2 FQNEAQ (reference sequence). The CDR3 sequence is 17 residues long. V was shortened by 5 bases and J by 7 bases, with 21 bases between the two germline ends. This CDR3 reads CASSPPGGRIWNSPLHF. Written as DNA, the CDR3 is TGTGCCAGCAGCCCTCCGGGGGGGCGCATTTGGAATTCACCCCTCCACTTT.

In DNA form, the CDR3 reads TGCGCCAGCGGCGGTAGGACAGGGACTGAGACCCAGTACTTC. Its protein product is CASGGRTGTETQYF. The chain has TRBV5-1 and TRBJ2-5; 8 nucleotides match TRBD1. Germline CDR1 is SGHRS and CDR2 is YFSETQ. CDR3 size: 14 residues. The V and J ends lost 7 bases and 5 bases, in that order; junction bases with no gene match: 10.

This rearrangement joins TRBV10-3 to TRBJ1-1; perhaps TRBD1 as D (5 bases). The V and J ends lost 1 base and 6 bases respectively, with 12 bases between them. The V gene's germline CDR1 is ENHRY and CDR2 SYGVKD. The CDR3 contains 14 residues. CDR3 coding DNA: TGTGCCATCAGTGAGTGGGGGGAAGGCTCTGAAGCTTTCTTT. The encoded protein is CAISEWGEGSEAFF.

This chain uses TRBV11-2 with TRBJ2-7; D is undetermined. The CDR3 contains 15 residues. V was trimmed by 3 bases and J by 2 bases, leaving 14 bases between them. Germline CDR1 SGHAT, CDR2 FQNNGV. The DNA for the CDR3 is TGTGCCAGCAGCTTGGCGGTTAGCCGCGCCTACGAGCAGTACTTC. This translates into CASSLAVSRAYEQYF.

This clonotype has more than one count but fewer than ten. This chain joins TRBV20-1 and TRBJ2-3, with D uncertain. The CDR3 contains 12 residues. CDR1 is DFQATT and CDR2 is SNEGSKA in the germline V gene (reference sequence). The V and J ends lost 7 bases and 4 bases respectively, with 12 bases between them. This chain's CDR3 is CSGKWAADTQYF. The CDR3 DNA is TGCAGTGGCAAATGGGCGGCAGATACGCAGTATTTT.

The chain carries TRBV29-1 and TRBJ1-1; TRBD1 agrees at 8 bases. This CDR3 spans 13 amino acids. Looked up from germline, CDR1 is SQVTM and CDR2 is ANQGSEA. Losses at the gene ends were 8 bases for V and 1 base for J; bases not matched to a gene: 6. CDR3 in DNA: TGCAGCCCTCCGGGACAGGAGAACACTGAAGCTTTCTTT. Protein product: CSPPGQENTEAFF.